This T cell receptor beta chain was recorded in a study of blood T cell repertoires in COVID-19. Sequencing was performed with immunoSEQ multiplex PCR; in TCRdb, only in-frame clones are kept and a portion is missing. The table lists over 150,000 clones, around 86% of them singletons. CDR1 is SEHNR and CDR2 is FQNEAQ in the germline V gene (reference sequence). CDR3 length equals 14 residues. Trimming shortened V by 5 bases and J by 5 bases, and 15 bases separated the two germline ends. The TCR originated in a man in his sixties with COVID-19, enrolled during active disease. Material for sequencing was peripheral blood. The rearrangement joins TRBV7-9 to TRBJ2-5; D is perhaps TRBD1 (7 bases). The CDR3 sequence is CASSPTTGRETQYF. CDR3 DNA: TGTGCCAGCAGCCCCACGACAGGGAGGGAGACCCAGTACTTC.